The TCR beta chain described here comes from a study of cytotoxic CD8 clonotypes in ibrutinib-treated CLL (dated by TCRdb to about 2021). Broadly, across the study: In this cohort, 15 or so patients were treatment-naive and roughly ten were relapsed/refractory, while around 18 had unmutated IGHV. Partial responses were observed in about 25 patients and complete responses in 2; after a median follow-up of 68 months, remission was maintained in 15 or so patients and progression was observed in some twelve. Response samples were taken after a median of approximately 13 months on treatment, ranging from roughly 6 to 36 months. On average, each sample had hundreds of thousands of productive templates and about 89,000 productive rearrangements. Longitudinal samples were obtainable from about 30% of the 86 participants in the trial. Cryopreserved peripheral blood mononuclear cells were collected before treatment, at response, and at either disease progression or sustained remission. Every remission and progressive disease sample was obtained while ibrutinib was still being received by the patients. General conclusions and limits of the study: Clonality increased at ibrutinib response, stayed stable in sustained remission, and fell back toward baseline at progression. Public clonotypes were rare and either contracted or stayed stable during treatment, and the rise in clonality at ibrutinib response reflected the expansion of private clonotypes. Sustained-remission and progressing patients did not have matched sampling times, and lymph node repertoires were not examined. At baseline, clonality was higher than in age-matched healthy donors and showed a strong correlation with circulating CD8+ T-cell counts.

The CDR1 and CDR2 encoded by the germline V gene are SQVTM and ANQGSEA. The CDR3 numbers 14 residues from cysteine through phenylalanine. The only DNA kept is the CDR3, 42 bases in frame from the first base. Turning to this clone: Which antigen it targets is not known. The junction does not match germline at one end; this may be a read error.

A MiSeq instrument was used for deep resolution sequencing, which targeted depths ranging from 1 in 1 million up to 1 in 200,000 T cells, with coverage averaging 10x for each clonotype. The immunoSEQ hsTCRB Kit was used to generate the TCR beta libraries. From the authors' description of their analysis: ImmunoSEQ Data Assistant and ImmunoSEQ Analyzer were used for data analysis, and V, D and J genes were assigned according to IMGT definitions. Clonality, with values ranging from 0 to 1, was calculated as one minus the normalized Shannon entropy of productive rearrangement frequencies. Only overrepresented clonotypes making up at least 0.05% of the repertoire of each patient were included in the public clonotype analysis. Roughly 13 age-matched healthy donor repertoires from immuneACCESS served as clonality controls. TCRdb provides this immuneACCESS table in a form limited to in-frame rearrangements. Some clones are lacking; in checked studies, under half of them reflect an unresolved V gene, and why the rest are absent is not known. V and J calls plus clone size are reproduced from that table; the DNA served to infer D and trimming. Present in this sample are about 140,000 clones, more than 85% of which were seen just once. The ten largest clones represent more than 10% of the sample.

This sample's time point label indicates: about eleven months on ibrutinib. Roughly 1.8 micrograms of genomic DNA were extracted from cryopreserved PBMCs for TCR beta library preparation. Longitudinal blood samples from CLL patients on ibrutinib monotherapy underwent high-throughput TCR beta sequencing. The patients were enrolled in a single-center, open-label phase 2 trial of ibrutinib monotherapy. The V and J segments used are TRBV29-1 and TRBJ2-2, with 11 bases aligning to TRBD1. The source material was PBMCs, sampled after 12 months of ibrutinib treatment. The TCR originated in a human donor with chronic lymphocytic leukemia. CDR3 reads: CSGMGQGVTEELFF. The nucleotide sequence is TGCAGCGGGATGGGACAGGGGGTGACCGAGGAGCTGTTTTTT.